These 28 T cell receptor beta chains originate from one sample sequenced in a study of cytomegalovirus exposure and HLA in healthy donors. Primers for the PCR totalled 60 Vbeta and 13 Jbeta. Method: immunoSEQ multiplex PCR; TCRdb's copy keeps in-frame clones and lacks some. The table lists about 120,000 clones, 75% to 80% of them singletons. The sample was PBMCs. Receptors were obtained from a woman aged 40 to 50 in good health and CMV-seronegative.

The sample holds one count of this clone. V usage is TRBV30 and J usage is TRBJ2-6, with 7 bases matching TRBD1. The J segment lost 15 bases and the V segment lost 0 bases, leaving 20 bases of the junction unmatched. In germline, CDR1 is GTSNPN, CDR2 SVGIG (reference sequence). The length of the CDR3 is 17 residues. CDR3 in amino acids: CAWSVRGSDRPFWGLTF. CDR3 coding DNA: TGTGCCTGGAGTGTAAGGGGATCGGACAGGCCTTTCTGGGGCCTGACTTTC.

The J gene is TRBJ2-6, the V gene TRBV5-1; D perhaps matches TRBD1 (5 bases). Germline V gene lookup returns CDR1 SGHRS and CDR2 YFSETQ. The CDR3 covers 14 residues. The V gene lost 8 bases and the J gene lost 1 base, with 10 bases spanning the gap. In nucleotides, the CDR3 is TGCGCCAGTTTGGCAGGGTCTGGGGCCAACGTCCTGACTTTC. It yields the protein CASLAGSGANVLTF.

This clone was picked up one time. The rearrangement joins TRBV28 to TRBJ2-3; D possibly corresponds to TRBD2 (6 bases). V lost 8 bases, J lost 0 bases, and 9 bases lay in between. Germline V gene data show CDR1 as MDHEN and CDR2 as SYDVKM. The CDR3 is 13 amino acids. For the CDR3, the DNA is TGTGCCAGCGGGCGGGGTAGCACAGATACGCAGTATTTT. It specifies CASGRGSTDTQYF. Together with reference TRBV28 and TRBJ2-3, the CDR3 gives the full variable domain: DVKVTQSSRYLVKRTGEKVFLECVQDMDHENMFWYRQDPGLGLRLIYFSYDVKMKEKGDIPEGYSVSREKKERFSLILESASTNQTSMYLCASGRGSTDTQYFGPGTRLTVL.

The chain employs TRBV7-9 and TRBJ2-5; 7 bases map to TRBD2. Per the germline V gene, CDR1 is SEHNR and CDR2 is FQNEAQ (reference sequence). V was clipped by 5 bases and J by 4 bases; unmatched bases: 16. The CDR3 sequence is 17 residues long. CDR3 sequence (DNA): TGTGCCAGCAGCCCCGACTGGGGGGAGGGCCTGAGAGAGACCCAGTACTTC. Translated, it gives CASSPDWGEGLRETQYF.

The chain combines TRBV2 with TRBJ1-5; no reliable D call. Germline CDR1 and CDR2: SNHLY and FYNNEI. V lost 6 bases, J lost 0 bases, and 15 bases lay in between. This CDR3 has 16 residues. The CDR3 sequence is CASSLRGSYSNQPQHF. Written as DNA, the CDR3 is TGTGCCAGCAGCCTAAGAGGCAGCTATAGCAATCAGCCCCAGCATTTT.

This clone was detected only once. The chain recombines TRBV2 with TRBJ2-7; TRBD2 matches at 11 bases. The length of the CDR3 is 15 residues. Germline lookup yields CDR1 SNHLY and CDR2 FYNNEI. Unmatched junction bases numbered 7, after V lost 7 bases and J lost 2 bases. The DNA for the CDR3 is TGTGCCAGCACCGGGGGACTAGCGGCGCCCTACGAGCAGTACTTC. This codes for CASTGGLAAPYEQYF.

The CDR3 is CASSQIVRDTQYF. Written as DNA, the CDR3 is TGTGCCAGCAGTCAAATCGTGAGGGATACGCAGTATTTT. The chain links TRBV6-5 to TRBJ2-3; D remains unclear. The CDR3 spans 13 residues. The germline V and J ends were trimmed by 5 bases and 6 bases, with 12 bases remaining between them. Germline values: CDR1 MNHEY, CDR2 SVGAGI.

With respect to this clone: The junction differs from germline at one of its ends, possibly a read error. The chain uses TRBV4-3 and TRBJ1-2; 10 bases match TRBD1. Germline V gene sequence: CDR1 LGHNA, CDR2 YSLEER. This CDR3 contains 13 residues. CDR3 sequence (DNA): TGCGCCAGCAGCCAAGACTCGGGACAGGGGAAGGCCTTC. Translated: CASSQDSGQGKAF.

Comments on this clone: A read error may produce the germline difference seen at one junction end. This sequence joins TRBV6-1 and TRBJ2-7, with 11 bases that match TRBD2. Germline V CDR1 and CDR2: MNHNS, SASEGT. The CDR3 covers 13 residues. CDR3 bases: TGTGCCAGCAGCGAGGAGATAGCGGGAGGGCCGCACTTC. It translates to CASSEEIAGGPHF.

The V call is TRBV5-6, the J call TRBJ2-5; no firm D call. V was pared by 4 bases and J by 5 bases, with 6 bases between. CDR3 length equals 11 residues. The germline CDR1 and CDR2 sequences are SGHDT and YYEEEE. As DNA, the CDR3 is TGTGCCAGCAGCCGCCGGGAGACCCAGTACTTC. It yields the protein CASSRRETQYF. The full variable domain, in which reference TRBV5-6 and TRBJ2-5 provide the parts outside the CDR3, is DAGVTQSPTHLIKTRGQQVTLRCSPKSGHDTVSWYQQALGQGPQFIFQYYEEEERQRGNFPDRFSGHQFPNYSSELNVNALLLGDSALYLCASSRRETQYFGPGTRLLVL.

The chain uses TRBV5-1 and TRBJ1-4; 7 positions agree with TRBD1. V was clipped by 0 bases and J by 0 bases; unmatched bases: 2. CDR3 length: 16 residues. Germline lookup yields CDR1 SGHRS and CDR2 YFSETQ. This chain's CDR3 is CASSLGTGATNEKLFF. CDR3 DNA: TGCGCCAGCAGCTTGGGTACAGGGGCAACTAATGAAAAACTGTTTTTT. Full variable domain (outside the CDR3, taken from reference TRBV5-1 and TRBJ1-4): KAGVTQTPRYLIKTRGQQVTLSCSPISGHRSVSWYQQTPGQGLQFLFEYFSETQRNKGNFPGRFSGRQFSNSRSEMNVSTLELGDSALYLCASSLGTGATNEKLFFGSGTQLSVL.

This clone was counted only a few times. The chain has TRBV28 and TRBJ2-5, with no clear D. CDR3 length equals 16 residues. Trimming left V 4 bases short and J 3 bases short, with 18 bases between. The V gene's germline CDR1 is MDHEN and CDR2 SYDVKM. CDR3 in DNA: TGTGCCAGCAGTTCCCCCGGCCGCAGAGAGGAAGAGACCCAGTACTTC. The encoded protein is CASSSPGRREEETQYF.

V usage is TRBV7-9 and J usage is TRBJ2-3; D is unresolved. This CDR3 region has 14 residues. Germline V CDR1 and CDR2: SEHNR, FQNEAQ (reference sequence). V was trimmed by 1 base and J by 0 bases, leaving 5 bases between them. CDR3 sequence: CASSLDRSTDTQYF. In DNA, the CDR3 is TGTGCCAGCAGCTTAGACAGAAGCACAGATACGCAGTATTTT.

J is TRBJ1-2 and V is TRBV7-9; D may be TRBD1 (5 bases). The germline V and J ends were trimmed by 5 bases and 0 bases, with 13 bases remaining between them. The length of the CDR3 is 15 residues. Germline CDR1 reads SEHNR; CDR2 reads FQNEAQ (reference sequence). The DNA for the CDR3 is TGTGCCAGCAGCCCCCTAGGGGTCGCTAACTATGGCTACACCTTC. Translating gives CASSPLGVANYGYTF.

This clone was recorded only once. One junction end does not reproduce the germline sequence, and a read error may be involved. V gene TRBV7-9 combines with J gene TRBJ1-1; 7 bases are shared with TRBD1. CDR1 SEHNR and CDR2 FQNEAQ come from the germline V gene (reference sequence). The CDR3 is made up of 12 amino acids. The CDR3 region is CSSSLRGLGAFF. The CDR3 nucleotides are TGTTCCAGCAGCTTGAGGGGGCTCGGGGCTTTCTTT. The whole variable domain, remainder taken from reference TRBV7-9 and TRBJ1-1, is DTGVSQNPRHKITKRGQNVTFRCDPISEHNRLYWYRQTLGQGPEFLTYFQNEAQLEKSRLLSDRFSAERPKGSFSTLEIQRTEQGDSAMYLCSSSLRGLGAFFGQGTRLTVV.

As regards this clone: One junction end does not reproduce the germline sequence, and a read error may be involved. The CDR3 DNA reads TGTGCCAGCAGCCAACCAAAAGGGCGGGGGCGCATAGCCTCTGGGGCCAACGGCCTGACTTTC. Encoded protein: CASSQPKGRGRIASGANGLTF. This rearrangement joins TRBV4-2 to TRBJ2-6; possible D gene TRBD2, 7 bases. CDR1 and CDR2 (germline): LGHNA, YNFKEQ. The CDR3 sequence is 21 residues long.

Relative to its sample, this clone is medium-sized. The gene calls are TRBV2 and TRBJ1-4; D is uncertain. This CDR3 region has 12 residues. Trimming shortened V by 7 bases and J by 7 bases, and 10 bases separated the two germline ends. Germline V lookup: CDR1 SNHLY, CDR2 FYNNEI. CDR3 DNA sequence: TGTGCCAGCACTGGCACGGGTGAAAAACTGTTTTTT. Residues: CASTGTGEKLFF.

The sample holds a few counts of this clone. This chain links TRBV6-5 with TRBJ1-2; 7 nucleotides match TRBD1. CDR1 and CDR2 (germline): MNHEY, SVGAGI. V was pared by 10 bases and J by 1 base, with 9 bases of the junction left unmatched. This CDR3 comprises 14 residues. The chain's CDR3 is CATSPGQLNYGYTF. Here the CDR3 DNA reads TGTGCCACTTCCCCGGGACAGCTTAACTATGGCTACACCTTC.

This clone showed up just a few times. The genes are TRBV7-3 and TRBJ2-3; 7 nucleotides align to TRBD2. The junction had 12 bases not matched to a gene; V was cut back by 5 bases and J by 7 bases. CDR1 SGHTA and CDR2 FQGTGA come from the germline V gene. This CDR3 comprises 15 residues. CDR3 coding DNA: TGTGCCAGCAGCCCGGACGGCGGGAGCGGAAATACGCAGTATTTT. It specifies CASSPDGGSGNTQYF.

The V gene is TRBV5-1, the J gene TRBJ2-5; 10 bases align to TRBD1. Germline V gene data show CDR1 as SGHRS and CDR2 as YFSETQ. J lost 6 bases, V lost 0 bases, and 5 bases had no gene match. CDR3 length: 15 amino acids. CDR3 in DNA: TGCGCCAGCAGCTTGGTAGGGGACAGGGGTCAGACCCAGTACTTC. It yields the protein CASSLVGDRGQTQYF.

This CDR3 reads CASSSSTGTDTQYF. The DNA of the CDR3 is TGTGCCAGCAGCTCTAGCACCGGCACAGATACGCAGTATTTT. The rearrangement joins TRBV7-2 to TRBJ2-3; possibly TRBD2 for D (5 bases). This CDR3 has 14 amino acids. V was cut by 4 bases and J by 1 base, with 9 bases left in between. Germline V gene data show CDR1 as SGHTA and CDR2 as FQGNSA. Together with reference TRBV7-2 and TRBJ2-3, the CDR3 gives the full variable domain: GAGVSQSPSNKVTEKGKDVELRCDPISGHTALYWYRQSLGQGLEFLIYFQGNSAPDKSGLPSDRFSAERTGGSVSTLTIQRTQQEDSAVYLCASSSSTGTDTQYFGPGTRLTVL.

The sample holds a few counts of this clone. The rearrangement uses TRBV5-1 and TRBJ1-2; 8 bases fit TRBD1. The V gene end was trimmed by 3 bases and the J gene end by 2 bases; junction bases not matched to a gene: 9. From germline, CDR1 is SGHRS and CDR2 YFSETQ. This CDR3 spans 16 amino acids. The CDR3 protein is CASSSATGGPNYGYTF. The CDR3 DNA reads as TGCGCCAGCAGCTCAGCAACAGGGGGGCCCAACTATGGCTACACCTTC.

The rearrangement joins TRBV19 to TRBJ2-7, with TRBD2 matching 10 bases. The V segment lost 5 bases and the J segment 4 bases; nucleotides outside the gene matches: 8. This CDR3 spans 15 amino acids. The germline gives CDR1 LNHDA, CDR2 SQIVND (reference sequence). DNA of the CDR3: TGTGCCAGTAGTGTAACCGGGACTAGCGCTTACGAGCAGTACTTC. This sequence encodes CASSVTGTSAYEQYF.

The chain employs TRBV6-5 and TRBJ2-2, with D possibly matching TRBD2 (6 bases). Looked up from germline, CDR1 is MNHEY and CDR2 is SVGAGI. This CDR3 contains 13 residues. The V end was cut by 0 bases, the J end by 7 bases, with 6 bases between. In DNA form, the CDR3 reads TGTGCCAGCAGTTACTCGGGGGGCGGGGAGCTGTTTTTT. Its protein product is CASSYSGGGELFF.

V and J are TRBV9 and TRBJ1-2; no clear D gene. Trimming stripped 3 bases from V and 0 bases from J, with 9 bases between. The CDR3 contains 14 residues. The germline V gene encodes CDR1 SGDLS and CDR2 YYNGEE. Here the CDR3 reads CASSDGGANYGYTF. CDR3 DNA: TGTGCCAGCAGCGACGGAGGAGCTAACTATGGCTACACCTTC.

The gene calls are TRBV7-2 and TRBJ2-5; TRBD2 matches at 13 bases. CDR3 length: 17 residues. CDR1 and CDR2 (germline): SGHTA, FQGNSA. The ends lost 1 base at V and 2 bases at J; junction bases unmatched: 4. CDR3 DNA sequence: TGTGCCAGCAGCTTAGGAGCGGGACTAGCGGGACAAGAGACCCAGTACTTC. It is translated as CASSLGAGLAGQETQYF. The whole variable domain, remainder taken from reference TRBV7-2 and TRBJ2-5, is GAGVSQSPSNKVTEKGKDVELRCDPISGHTALYWYRQSLGQGLEFLIYFQGNSAPDKSGLPSDRFSAERTGGSVSTLTIQRTQQEDSAVYLCASSLGAGLAGQETQYFGPGTRLLVL.

V is TRBV28 and J is TRBJ1-5; D is undetermined. This CDR3 region has 14 residues. Trimming left V 1 base short and J 6 bases short, with 10 bases between. Germline assignment: CDR1 MDHEN and CDR2 SYDVKM. CDR3 sequence reads: CASSLYKHSQPQHF. DNA of the CDR3: TGTGCCAGCAGTTTATACAAGCACAGTCAGCCCCAGCATTTT.

This chain links TRBV4-1 with TRBJ1-4; TRBD1 might be the D (5 bases). The germline V gene encodes CDR1 MGHRA and CDR2 YSYEKL. This CDR3 region has 15 residues. V shed 2 bases and J shed 5 bases, with 12 bases lying between them. Written as DNA, the CDR3 is TGCGCCAGCAGCCAATCCGGGGGATCAAATGAAAAACTGTTTTTT. Translated: CASSQSGGSNEKLFF.